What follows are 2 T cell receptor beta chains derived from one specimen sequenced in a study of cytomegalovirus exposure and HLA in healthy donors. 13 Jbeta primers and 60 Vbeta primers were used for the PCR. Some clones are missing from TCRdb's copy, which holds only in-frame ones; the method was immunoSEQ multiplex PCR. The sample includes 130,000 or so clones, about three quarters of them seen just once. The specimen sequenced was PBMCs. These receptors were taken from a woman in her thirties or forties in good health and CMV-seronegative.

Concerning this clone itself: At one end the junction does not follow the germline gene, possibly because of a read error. The CDR3 sequence is CSSSSPGRRGLGTEAFF. CDR3 in DNA: TGTTCCAGCAGCTCTCCAGGGAGGAGGGGGCTAGGCACTGAAGCTTTCTTT. V gene TRBV7-9 combines with J gene TRBJ1-1, with 7 positions matching TRBD1. Germline lookup yields CDR1 SEHNR and CDR2 FQNEAQ (reference sequence). The CDR3 has 17 residues.

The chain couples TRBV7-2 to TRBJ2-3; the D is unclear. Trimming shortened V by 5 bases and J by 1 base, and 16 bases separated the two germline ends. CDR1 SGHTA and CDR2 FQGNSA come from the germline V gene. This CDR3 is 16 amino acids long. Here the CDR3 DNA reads TGTGCCAGCAGCGCCGGAGATATCTATGGCACAGATACGCAGTATTTT. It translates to CASSAGDIYGTDTQYF. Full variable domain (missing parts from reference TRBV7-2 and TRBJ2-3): GAGVSQSPSNKVTEKGKDVELRCDPISGHTALYWYRQSLGQGLEFLIYFQGNSAPDKSGLPSDRFSAERTGGSVSTLTIQRTQQEDSAVYLCASSAGDIYGTDTQYFGPGTRLTVL.